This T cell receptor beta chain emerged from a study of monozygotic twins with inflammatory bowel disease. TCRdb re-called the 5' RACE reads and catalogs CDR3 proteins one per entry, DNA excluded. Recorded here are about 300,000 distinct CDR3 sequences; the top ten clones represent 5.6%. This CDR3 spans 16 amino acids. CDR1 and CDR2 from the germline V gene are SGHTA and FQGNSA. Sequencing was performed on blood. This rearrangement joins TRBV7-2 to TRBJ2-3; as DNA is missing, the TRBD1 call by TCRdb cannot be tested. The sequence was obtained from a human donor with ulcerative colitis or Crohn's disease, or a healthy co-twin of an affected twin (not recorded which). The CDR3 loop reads CASSLRGPTSTDTQYF.